The present TCR beta chain was sequenced within a study of CXCR3-negative and CXCR3-positive naive CD8 T cells. Regarding the study as a whole: Memory CD8+ T cell repertoires were far less diverse than both naive subsets. CXCR3-positive naive cells carried more hydrophobic TRB CDR3s than CXCR3-negative naive cells did.

Researchers prepared the TRB cDNA libraries using 5' RACE with UMI labels. No DNA is given; TCRdb re-called the 5' RACE reads and lists each CDR3 protein once. Its clone listing holds 84,000 or so distinct CDR3 sequences. A word on this clonotype: What it recognizes is unknown.

This CDR3 is built from 16 residues. Germline assignment: CDR1 LNHDA and CDR2 SQIVND (reference sequence). Triplicate sorts of 300,000 cells per CD8+ subset. The naive CD8+ gate required CD45RO-CCR7+CD27+CD95- phenotype. The chain joins TRBV19 to TRBJ2-7; TCRdb's D call of TRBD2 is untestable without DNA. Sequencing was done on a sample of naive CXCR3+ CD8+ T cells from blood. Sample subset: CD45RO-CCR7+CD27+CD95- naive CD8+ T cells expressing CXCR3 (TNR3+). The sequence was collected from a human donor in good health. Some clones in this sample may be carry-over from other donors' samples. CDR3 sequence: CASSMTERADSYEQYF.